One sample yielded the 23 T cell receptor beta chains listed below, sequenced in a study of OX40 agonist ivuxolimab in advanced cancers. Sequencing used immunoSEQ multiplex PCR; TCRdb keeps in-frame clones, though not all of them. The sample lists about 19,000 clones; under 85% were seen once. The sequenced sample was CD4+ or CD8+ T cells sorted from blood, obtained in a trial of the OX40 agonist ivuxolimab. Source of these receptors: an adult with an advanced solid tumor such as melanoma, head and neck, liver or kidney cancer.

The sample holds one count of this clone. The rearrangement links TRBV27 to TRBJ1-1, with a tentative D call TRBD1 (6 bases). This CDR3 spans 16 amino acids. Trimming removed 3 bases at V and 0 bases at J, with 14 bases between. CDR1 is MNHEY, CDR2 SMNVEV, per germline (reference sequence). CDR3 loop: CASSLGGPALNTEAFF. For the CDR3, the DNA is TGTGCCAGCAGTTTGGGGGGCCCGGCCCTGAACACTGAAGCTTTCTTT.

The rearrangement joins TRBV6-6 to TRBJ1-1; D not certain. There are 14 residues in the CDR3. The germline CDR1 and CDR2 sequences are MNHNY and SVGAGI (reference sequence). The germline V and J ends were trimmed by 7 bases and 1 base, with 13 bases remaining between them. Here the CDR3 DNA reads TGTGCCAGCATTCGCACATCGGGGAACACTGAAGCTTTCTTT. Encoded protein: CASIRTSGNTEAFF.

The chain employs TRBV7-9 and TRBJ1-3; weak D call: TRBD1 (6 bases). The V gene's germline CDR1 is SEHNR and CDR2 FQNEAQ (reference sequence). The V end was cut by 3 bases, the J end by 0 bases, with 15 bases between. The CDR3 consists of 17 residues. CDR3 loop: CASSFPTGPLSGNTIYF. The CDR3 nucleotides read TGTGCCAGCAGCTTCCCGACAGGACCCCTCTCTGGAAACACCATATATTTT.

This clone is large within its sample. The chain recombines TRBV6-1 with TRBJ2-7; no definite D call. The V gene's germline CDR1 is MNHNS and CDR2 SASEGT. The CDR3 has 14 amino acids. Trimming took off 6 bases at V and 4 bases at J, with 16 bases between the two ends. The CDR3 bases are TGTGCCAGCAGAGATGGGTTGCACGAATACGAGCAGTACTTC. Amino acids: CASRDGLHEYEQYF.

This chain connects TRBV6-5 to TRBJ2-7; D unclear. V dropped 4 bases and J dropped 0 bases, with 16 bases sitting between them. The germline V gene has CDR1 MNHEY and CDR2 SVGAGI. This CDR3 is built from 16 residues. The CDR3 sequence: CASSLHPGLRSYEQYF. The CDR3 DNA is TGTGCCAGCAGTTTACATCCCGGGCTACGCTCCTACGAGCAGTACTTC.

This sequence joins TRBV27 and TRBJ1-2; D is perhaps TRBD1 (6 bases). V was clipped by 5 bases and J by 2 bases, with 15 bases between them. The CDR3 consists of 15 residues. CDR1 MNHEY and CDR2 SMNVEV come from the germline V gene (reference sequence). The CDR3, as DNA: TGTGCCAGCAGTGTGACGACGACAGGAAACTATGGCTACACCTTC. Amino acid sequence: CASSVTTTGNYGYTF.

The V call is TRBV5-1, the J call TRBJ2-1, with TRBD2 as a possible D gene (6 bases). V was cut by 4 bases and J by 6 bases, with 14 bases left in between. The CDR3 has 14 amino acids. Germline CDR1 and CDR2: SGHRS and YFSETQ. The CDR3 protein is CASSLSRLVNEQFF. CDR3 bases: TGCGCCAGCAGCCTCTCGCGACTAGTCAATGAGCAGTTCTTC.

The rearrangement links TRBV4-2 to TRBJ2-2; D is ambiguous. V dropped 1 base and J dropped 6 bases, with 15 bases sitting between them. The germline V gene encodes CDR1 LGHNA and CDR2 YNFKEQ. The length of the CDR3 is 16 residues. In DNA form, the CDR3 reads TGTGCCAGCAGCCAAGGGGCCGGTACAGACGCCGGGGAGCTGTTTTTT. It codes for CASSQGAGTDAGELFF.

V is TRBV6-4 and J is TRBJ2-1; either TRBD1 or TRBD2 may fit D (5 bases each). The V end lost 10 bases, the J end lost 5 bases, and 24 bases lay between the germline ends. CDR1 is MRHNA and CDR2 is SNTAGT in the germline V gene. The CDR3 sequence is 16 residues long. CDR3: CATTPGTLRWNNEQFF. The CDR3 nucleotides read TGTGCCACTACACCCGGGACCCTCAGATGGAACAATGAGCAGTTCTTC.

The chain combines TRBV9 with TRBJ1-5, with a possible D match to TRBD1 (6 bases). The V gene's germline CDR1 is SGDLS and CDR2 YYNGEE. The CDR3 length is 15 residues. Trimming left V 4 bases short and J 0 bases short, with 11 bases between. The CDR3, as DNA: TGTGCCAGCAGCCGCACAGGGTATAGCAATCAGCCCCAGCATTTT. This sequence encodes CASSRTGYSNQPQHF.

The chain is built from TRBV5-5 and TRBJ1-1; TRBD1 is a possible D gene (6 bases). Germline V CDR1 and CDR2: SGHKS, YYEKEE (reference sequence). The CDR3 covers 14 residues. The ends were cut back, 4 bases at V and 0 bases at J, with 10 bases in the middle. CDR3 coding DNA: TGTGCCAGCAGCCGCGGACAGCTGAACACTGAAGCTTTCTTT. Translated: CASSRGQLNTEAFF.

CDR3 sequence: CASSPPTFGTDGYTF. The CDR3 DNA is TGTGCCAGCTCACCACCCACTTTCGGGACGGATGGCTACACCTTC. V gene TRBV18 combines with J gene TRBJ1-2, with TRBD1 as a possible D gene (5 bases). The CDR3 extends over 15 amino acids. The germline gives CDR1 KGHSH, CDR2 LQKENI. Trimming cost V 0 bases and J 6 bases, with 14 bases left between them.

In its sample, this clone was seen a few times. V usage is TRBV19 and J usage is TRBJ2-4, with TRBD2 as a possible D gene (6 bases). CDR3 length equals 16 residues. The V gene lost 7 bases and the J gene lost 7 bases, with 23 bases spanning the gap. CDR1 and CDR2 from the germline V gene are LNHDA and SQIVND (reference sequence). CDR3 in DNA: TGTGCCAGTACCGACACCCCCCCGGGCGGGGTGAACATTCAGTACTTC. Protein sequence: CASTDTPPGGVNIQYF.

The chain links TRBV10-2 to TRBJ1-2; 7 bases match TRBD1. The length of the CDR3 is 13 residues. The J segment lost 7 bases and the V segment lost 3 bases, leaving 5 bases of the junction unmatched. Germline CDR1 reads WSHSY; CDR2 reads SAAADI. The CDR3 reads CASSDGTVSGYTF. The CDR3 DNA is TGCGCCAGCAGTGATGGGACAGTGTCTGGCTACACCTTC.

This clone was observed once. This chain joins TRBV11-2 and TRBJ2-1, with D perhaps given as TRBD1 or TRBD2 (5 bases each). V was pared by 3 bases and J by 2 bases, with 11 bases between. Looked up from germline, CDR1 is SGHAT and CDR2 is FQNNGV. CDR3 length equals 15 residues. The CDR3 sequence: CASSFGAETYNEQFF. The CDR3 DNA follows: TGTGCCAGCAGCTTCGGGGCGGAAACCTACAATGAGCAGTTCTTC.

The chain uses TRBV2 and TRBJ1-1, with D possibly matching TRBD1 (5 bases). The V gene's germline CDR1 is SNHLY and CDR2 FYNNEI. This CDR3 has 14 amino acids. V lost 6 bases and J lost 1, with 12 bases in between. The CDR3 nucleotides are TGTGCCAGCAGAACCGGGGCATCGAACACTGAAGCTTTCTTT. Residues: CASRTGASNTEAFF.

The rearrangement links TRBV11-2 to TRBJ1-4; 9 bases match TRBD1. CDR3 length equals 15 residues. Germline-derived CDR1 and CDR2 are SGHAT and FQNNGV. After removal of 1 base from V and 6 bases from J, the junction contained 3 bases not matched to a gene. CDR3 nucleotide sequence: TGTGCCAGCAGCTTAGTAGGGACAGGGTATGAAAAACTGTTTTTT. Its translation: CASSLVGTGYEKLFF.

The chain links TRBV27 to TRBJ2-4, with D tentatively TRBD1 (6 bases). Germline V gene sequence: CDR1 MNHEY, CDR2 SMNVEV (reference sequence). Trimming took off 9 bases at V and 7 bases at J, with 7 bases between the two ends. This CDR3 region has 10 residues. This CDR3 reads CASGQNIQYF. The CDR3, as DNA: TGTGCCAGTGGACAGAACATTCAGTACTTC.

This clone was observed a few times. The chain is built from TRBV6-5 and TRBJ2-7; 9 bases align to TRBD2. Germline loops: CDR1 MNHEY, CDR2 SVGAGI. The CDR3 is made up of 15 amino acids. The V gene end was trimmed by 6 bases and the J gene end by 6 bases; junction bases not matched to a gene: 12. The CDR3 DNA sequence: TGTGCCAGCAGCTTGACCGGGACTAGCTATTCCGAGCAGTACTTC. It yields the protein CASSLTGTSYSEQYF.

The chain recombines TRBV10-3 with TRBJ1-1; D is unclear. Trimming stripped 4 bases from V and 7 bases from J, with 16 bases between. The V gene's germline CDR1 is ENHRY and CDR2 SYGVKD. This CDR3 is built from 14 residues. The CDR3 sequence is CAISVYSGGDEAFF. The CDR3 DNA sequence: TGTGCCATCAGTGTATATTCGGGTGGGGATGAAGCTTTCTTT.

By sample fraction, this clone is medium-sized. The chain recombines TRBV7-9 with TRBJ2-7; TRBD2 matches 8 bases. V lost 3 bases, J lost 9 bases, and 4 bases stayed unmatched. CDR3 size: 12 residues. From germline, CDR1 is SEHNR and CDR2 FQNEAQ (reference sequence). CDR3 coding DNA: TGTGCCAGCAGCTTTGCGGGGGGAGGGCAGTACTTC. This gives the protein CASSFAGGGQYF.

This chain joins TRBV19 and TRBJ2-6; D gene unclear. Germline CDR1 and CDR2: LNHDA and SQIVND (reference sequence). V was pared by 3 bases and J by 1 base, with 7 bases between. The CDR3 is 15 residues long. The CDR3 region is CASSMSVSGANVLTF. The CDR3 nucleotides read TGTGCCAGTAGTATGAGTGTATCTGGGGCCAACGTCCTGACTTTC.

This sequence joins TRBV6-5 and TRBJ1-4; TRBD1 is a possible D gene (5 bases). This CDR3 has 15 residues. In germline, CDR1 is MNHEY, CDR2 SVGAGI. V dropped 3 bases and J dropped 6 bases, with 14 bases sitting between them. The CDR3 loop is CASSYSTGGDEKLFF. The CDR3 DNA sequence: TGTGCCAGCAGTTATTCTACGGGAGGGGATGAAAAACTGTTTTTT.